The 17 T cell receptor beta chains in this list originate from one sample, sequenced in a study of radiotherapy plus CTLA-4 blockade in lung cancer. Clones were read by immunoSEQ multiplex PCR, and TCRdb kept only the in-frame ones, dropping some. The sample lists tens of thousands of clones, approximately 84% seen once, with 4.5% to 5% in the top ten. The starting material was peripheral blood, obtained from a patient treated with radiotherapy plus ipilimumab. All receptors derive from a human donor with non-small cell lung cancer whose response to radiotherapy plus ipilimumab could not be evaluated.

The chain carries TRBV27 and TRBJ1-5; 8 bases align to TRBD1. The germline CDR1 and CDR2 sequences are MNHEY and SMNVEV (reference sequence). The CDR3 contains 14 residues. Losses at the gene ends were 5 bases for V and 9 bases for J; bases not matched to a gene: 9. DNA for the CDR3: TGTGCCAGCAGTGCGGACAGGGCTTTATGGCCCCAGCATTTT. Amino acid sequence: CASSADRALWPQHF.

This clone was recorded once. The chain joins TRBV7-3 to TRBJ1-2; 11 bases match TRBD1. The CDR3 is made up of 16 amino acids. J gave up 7 bases and V 4 bases, and 11 bases lay outside the gene matches. Germline CDR1 is SGHTA and CDR2 is FQGTGA. CDR3 sequence: CASSSVPGQGERGYTF. The CDR3 DNA follows: TGTGCCAGCAGCTCAGTCCCGGGACAGGGGGAACGTGGCTACACCTTC.

The V gene is TRBV11-1, the J gene TRBJ2-1, with 9 nucleotides matching TRBD2. Per the germline V gene, CDR1 is SGHAT and CDR2 is FQDESV (reference sequence). The CDR3 extends over 16 amino acids. The J segment lost 4 bases and the V segment lost 5 bases, leaving 9 bases of the junction unmatched. CDR3 bases: TGTGCCAGCAGCCCCGTTCTAGCGGGACCTTACAATGAGCAGTTCTTC. Its translation is CASSPVLAGPYNEQFF.

This clone was seen only once. The rearrangement uses TRBV19 and TRBJ1-2; D is undetermined. Germline V CDR1 and CDR2: LNHDA, SQIVND (reference sequence). This CDR3 contains 11 residues. V shed 7 bases and J shed 8 bases, with 11 bases lying between them. The CDR3 region has the DNA TGTGCCAGTATGGAGGGCGCAGGCTACACCTTC. Translation gives CASMEGAGYTF.

The V call is TRBV4-3, the J call TRBJ2-7; possibly TRBD2 for D (6 bases). The length of the CDR3 is 13 residues. Germline lookup yields CDR1 LGHNA and CDR2 YSLEER. The germline V and J ends were trimmed by 1 base and 2 bases, with 6 bases remaining between them. The CDR3 loop reads CASSQGLAYEQYF. Written as DNA, the CDR3 is TGCGCCAGCAGCCAAGGACTAGCCTACGAGCAGTACTTC.

The CDR3: CASSLGGTYGYTF. In DNA, the CDR3 is TGTGCCAGCAGCTTAGGTGGCACCTATGGCTACACCTTC. V is TRBV7-9 and J is TRBJ1-2; no definite D call. The CDR3 sequence is 13 residues long. Per germline, CDR1 SEHNR and CDR2 FQNEAQ (reference sequence). V was clipped by 1 base and J by 4 bases, with 7 bases between them. The variable domain in full, with the rest retrieved from reference TRBV7-9 and TRBJ1-2, is DTGVSQNPRHKITKRGQNVTFRCDPISEHNRLYWYRQTLGQGPEFLTYFQNEAQLEKSRLLSDRFSAERPKGSFSTLEIQRTEQGDSAMYLCASSLGGTYGYTFGSGTRLTVV.

The chain has TRBV18 and TRBJ2-7; weak D call: TRBD2 (7 bases). V was trimmed by 5 bases and J by 2 bases, leaving 13 bases between them. The CDR3 consists of 14 residues. Germline V gene data show CDR1 as KGHSH and CDR2 as LQKENI. CDR3 sequence: CASSLREGAYEQYF. CDR3 DNA: TGTGCCAGCTCATTGAGGGAGGGGGCCTACGAGCAGTACTTC.

The V and J genes are TRBV28 and TRBJ1-5; 8 nucleotides match TRBD1. The CDR3 loop spans 16 amino acids. CDR1 and CDR2 from the germline V gene are MDHEN and SYDVKM. Unmatched junction bases numbered 7, after V lost 4 bases and J lost 2 bases. This CDR3 is CASSSSGGDGNQPQHF. CDR3 DNA: TGTGCCAGCAGTTCATCAGGGGGCGATGGCAATCAGCCCCAGCATTTT. The full variable domain, completed using reference TRBV28 and TRBJ1-5, is DVKVTQSSRYLVKRTGEKVFLECVQDMDHENMFWYRQDPGLGLRLIYFSYDVKMKEKGDIPEGYSVSREKKERFSLILESASTNQTSMYLCASSSSGGDGNQPQHFGDGTRLSIL.

About this clone itself: A read error may account for a junction end that differs from germline. CDR3 coding DNA: TGTGCCTGGAGTGGCAGGGGGGCGGAGCCGATCCCTTACTTC. Its translation is CAWSGRGAEPIPYF. This chain links TRBV30 with TRBJ1-2, with 7 bases identical to TRBD1. Germline values: CDR1 GTSNPN, CDR2 SVGIG (reference sequence). The CDR3 contains 14 residues.

This sequence joins TRBV4-2 and TRBJ2-1, with 9 bases fitting TRBD2. Germline CDR1 reads LGHNA; CDR2 reads YNFKEQ. The CDR3 totals 16 residues. Trimming removed 1 base from V and 4 bases from J; junction bases left unmatched: 5. The CDR3 region is CASSQVATSGYNEQFF. CDR3 sequence (DNA): TGTGCCAGCAGCCAAGTTGCCACTAGCGGGTACAATGAGCAGTTCTTC.

V usage is TRBV19 and J usage is TRBJ2-1, with TRBD1 identical over 7 bases. Unmatched junction bases numbered 7, after V lost 6 bases and J lost 5 bases. Germline lookup yields CDR1 LNHDA and CDR2 SQIVND (reference sequence). The CDR3 has 14 amino acids. The DNA of the CDR3 is TGTGCCAGTAGGAACCGGGACAGTGACAATGAGCAGTTCTTC. Translating it yields CASRNRDSDNEQFF.

The table lists this clone with a count of one. This chain joins TRBV15 and TRBJ2-5; D call uncertain. Germline values: CDR1 LNHNV, CDR2 YYDKDF (reference sequence). The CDR3 extends over 15 amino acids. Trimming took off 0 bases at V and 2 bases at J, with 10 bases between the two ends. This chain's CDR3 is CATSRDPARQETQYF. The CDR3 DNA follows: TGTGCCACCAGCAGAGACCCAGCGCGACAAGAGACCCAGTACTTC.

With respect to this clone: Other DNA sequences in this specimen translate into the identical CDR3. The chain joins TRBV7-8 to TRBJ2-2, with TRBD2 matching 11 bases. Trimming removed 3 bases from V and 5 bases from J; junction bases left unmatched: 5. CDR1 and CDR2 from the germline V gene are SGHVS and FQNEAQ. The CDR3 extends over 16 amino acids. The CDR3 region is CASSFASGRYTGELFF. CDR3 sequence (DNA): TGTGCCAGCAGCTTTGCTAGCGGGAGGTATACCGGGGAGCTGTTTTTT.

V and J are TRBV7-8 and TRBJ1-1; TRBD1 agrees at 7 bases. V shed 4 bases, J shed 5 bases, and the junction held 7 bases outside the gene matches. This CDR3 is 14 amino acids long. The germline gives CDR1 SGHVS, CDR2 FQNEAQ. The CDR3 loop is CASSWQGVETEAFF. DNA of the CDR3: TGTGCCAGCAGCTGGCAGGGGGTCGAGACTGAAGCTTTCTTT.

V gene TRBV9 combines with J gene TRBJ2-1; a possible D gene is TRBD2 (6 bases). The V and J ends lost 0 bases and 7 bases respectively, with 11 bases between them. The germline CDR1 and CDR2 sequences are SGDLS and YYNGEE. The CDR3 extends over 14 amino acids. DNA for the CDR3: TGTGCCAGCAGCGTAGATGGAGGGGTAAATGAGCAGTTCTTC. It codes for CASSVDGGVNEQFF. Complete variable domain (other parts from reference TRBV9 and TRBJ2-1): DSGVTQTPKHLITATGQRVTLRCSPRSGDLSVYWYQQSLDQGLQFLIQYYNGEERAKGNILERFSAQQFPDLHSELNLSSLELGDSALYFCASSVDGGVNEQFFGPGTRLTVL.

The chain couples TRBV6-6 to TRBJ2-7; 7 nucleotides line up with TRBD2. The CDR3 spans 14 residues. The germline V gene has CDR1 MNHNY and CDR2 SVGAGI (reference sequence). V lost 7 bases, J lost 2 bases, and 8 bases stayed unmatched. The CDR3 sequence is CASTDGGRAYEQYF. The CDR3 DNA reads TGTGCCAGCACCGACGGGGGGAGGGCCTACGAGCAGTACTTC.

This rearrangement joins TRBV4-2 to TRBJ2-7; D is possibly TRBD1 (5 bases). CDR3 length: 15 residues. CDR1 and CDR2 from the germline V gene are LGHNA and YNFKEQ. The V end lost 0 bases, the J end lost 9 bases, and 18 bases lay between the germline ends. Here the CDR3 DNA reads TGTGCCAGCAGCCAAGATTTGCAGGGCCTCTTGGGGCAGTACTTC. Encoded protein: CASSQDLQGLLGQYF.